The present T cell receptor (beta chain) was sequenced within a study of T cell responses to AZD1222 COVID-19 vaccine. Study-level results: Donors were mostly white British, more females; clonal diversity possibly underestimated. The number of AZD1222 recipients seropositive at baseline was only five to seven.

Sequenced by immunoSEQ multiplex PCR; TCRdb stores in-frame clones only, minus some. The table lists 150,000 or so clones, over 90% of them singletons, with less than 0.95% in the top ten. On this clone: Its cognate antigen is unknown.

The CDR3 has 14 residues. Germline V gene lookup returns CDR1 MNHEY and CDR2 SVGAGI. V shed 8 bases and J 9 bases; nucleotides not matched to a gene: 8. The sequences come from peripheral blood, collected on day 0 of MenACWY control vaccination. The chain joins TRBV6-5 to TRBJ2-2, with 11 bases lining up with TRBD2. This receptor was identified in an adult in good health. The CDR3 sequence: CASDTSGSNRELFF. CDR3 DNA sequence: TGTGCCAGCGATACTAGCGGGAGTAACAGGGAGCTGTTTTTT.